This T cell receptor beta chain was identified in a study of beta chain features in type 1 diabetes. Study-level findings and limits: Type 1 diabetes patients had moderately but significantly shorter TCRB CDR3s in all four CD4+ subsets. Cells carrying high TCR expression could end up over-represented when cDNA is sequenced.

Trimming pared 2 bases from V and 1 base from J, leaving 13 bases between. The CDR3 loop spans 16 amino acids. CDR1 is SGHRS and CDR2 is YFSETQ in the germline V gene. On this clone: Its antigen is as yet unknown.

The sequenced template was cDNA made from the entire isolated RNA. TCRdb's table, derived via immunoSEQ multiplex PCR, lists solely in-frame clones and lacks some. The top ten hold approximately 0.5% of the sample, which has 95,000 to 110,000 clones, about 26% seen once. The sample taken for sequencing was central memory CD4+ T cells from blood. The TCR was taken from a woman younger than 30 with type 1 diabetes. This chain connects TRBV5-1 to TRBJ2-1; D gene unclear. The CDR3 region has the DNA TGCGCCAGCAGCTTATCATCTAGAGGATCCTACAATGAGCAGTTCTTC. This codes for CASSLSSRGSYNEQFF.